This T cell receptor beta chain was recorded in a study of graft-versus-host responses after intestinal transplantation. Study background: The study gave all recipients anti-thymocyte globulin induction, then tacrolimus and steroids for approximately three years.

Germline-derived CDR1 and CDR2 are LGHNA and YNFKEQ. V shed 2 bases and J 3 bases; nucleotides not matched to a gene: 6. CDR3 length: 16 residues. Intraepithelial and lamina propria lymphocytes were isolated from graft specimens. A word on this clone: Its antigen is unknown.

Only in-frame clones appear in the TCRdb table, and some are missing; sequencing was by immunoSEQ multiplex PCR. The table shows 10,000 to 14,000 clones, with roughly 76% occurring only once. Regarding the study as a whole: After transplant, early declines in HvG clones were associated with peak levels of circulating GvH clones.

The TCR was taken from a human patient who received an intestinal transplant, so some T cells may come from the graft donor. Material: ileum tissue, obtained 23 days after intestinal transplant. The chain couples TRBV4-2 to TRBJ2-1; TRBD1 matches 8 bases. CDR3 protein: CASSQKTGGYYNEQFF. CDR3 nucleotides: TGTGCCAGCAGCCAAAAAACAGGGGGATACTACAATGAGCAGTTCTTC.